This TCR beta chain was recorded in a study of circulating and synovial CD4+ cells in juvenile arthritis. Whole-study findings and limits: Some such blood samples were as oligoclonal as synovium. Bulk blood CD4 samples held at least an order of magnitude more or fewer genomes than CPL.

The table came from immunoSEQ multiplex PCR; TCRdb's copy has only in-frame clones and leaves some out. The repertoire holds tens of thousands of clones, with about 95% as singletons. Of note for this clone: Its target is not known.

Trimming removed 4 bases from V and 4 bases from J; junction bases left unmatched: 11. CDR1 is SGHRS, CDR2 YFSETQ, per germline. This CDR3 comprises 17 residues. The clonotype originates from a human donor with juvenile idiopathic arthritis. Sequences were obtained from CD4+ T cells from blood. The chain carries TRBV5-1 and TRBJ2-7; TRBD2 agrees at 13 bases. The CDR3 spells CASSATSGGASIYEQYF. CDR3 in DNA: TGCGCCAGCAGCGCCACTAGCGGGGGGGCCTCTATTTACGAGCAGTACTTC.